These 21 T cell receptor beta chains were sequenced from one sample in a study of blood T cell repertoires in COVID-19. Sequencing was performed with immunoSEQ multiplex PCR; in TCRdb, only in-frame clones are kept and a portion is missing. This sample has more than 100,000 clones, with around 84% found just once. Sequenced material: PBMCs or T cells enriched from blood (not recorded which). These receptors all stem from a man in his forties with acute COVID-19.

To note about this clone: Other DNA sequences from this sample encode an identical CDR3 as well. The V and J genes are TRBV5-5 and TRBJ1-5; TRBD1 matches at 8 bases. Germline CDR1 reads SGHKS; CDR2 reads YYEKEE (reference sequence). The CDR3 spans 17 residues. The trim removed 4 bases at V and 0 bases at J, leaving 9 bases unmatched. CDR3 sequence: CASSAGTGSYSNQPQHF. CDR3 nucleotide sequence: TGTGCCAGCAGCGCCGGGACAGGCTCGTATAGCAATCAGCCCCAGCATTTT.

The J gene is TRBJ2-4, the V gene TRBV4-1; possible D gene TRBD2, 7 bases. Trimming shortened V by 0 bases and J by 6 bases, and 12 bases separated the two germline ends. The CDR3 runs 15 residues. Germline values: CDR1 MGHRA, CDR2 YSYEKL. The CDR3 reads CASSQDGGQLNIQYF. CDR3 nucleotide sequence: TGCGCCAGCAGCCAAGACGGGGGGCAGTTAAACATTCAGTACTTC.

The chain has TRBV3-1 (or the pseudogene TRBV3-2) and TRBJ1-1, with D possibly being TRBD1 (5 bases). Germline V gives CDR1 LGHDT, CDR2 YNNKEL (reference sequence). The CDR3 extends over 11 amino acids. V shed 3 bases and J shed 8 bases, with 7 bases lying between them. CDR3 region: CASSQRTEAFF. The CDR3 nucleotides are TGTGCCAGCAGCCAGAGGACAGAAGCTTTCTTT.

The chain has TRBV6-5 and TRBJ2-3; 7 positions agree with TRBD1. There are 15 residues in the CDR3. CDR1 and CDR2 from the germline V gene are MNHEY and SVGAGI. V lost 4 bases, J lost 4 bases, and 8 bases stayed unmatched. CDR3 protein: CASSFLDRDADTQYF. Here the CDR3 DNA reads TGTGCCAGCAGTTTCCTTGACAGGGACGCAGATACGCAGTATTTT.

CDR3 in amino acids: CASSLDPGGPNNEQFF. For the CDR3, the DNA is TGCGCCAGCAGTCTCGATCCGGGGGGGCCGAACAATGAGCAGTTCTTC. The chain combines TRBV5-1 with TRBJ2-1, with 8 bases identical to TRBD2. Germline loops: CDR1 SGHRS, CDR2 YFSETQ. The CDR3 runs to 16 residues. Trimming cost V 5 bases and J 5 bases; bases outside gene matches: 12.

This clone was recorded a few times. This chain connects TRBV27 to TRBJ1-1; TRBD1 might be the D (6 bases). The germline V gene has CDR1 MNHEY and CDR2 SMNVEV (reference sequence). V lost 2 bases, J lost 3 bases, and 13 bases lay in between. The CDR3 loop spans 15 amino acids. Here the CDR3 DNA reads TGTGCCAGCAGTTTAATGGCAGGGGTCGACACTGAAGCTTTCTTT. Protein product: CASSLMAGVDTEAFF.

This CDR3 is CASSVGGGSEKLFF. The CDR3 DNA reads TGTGCCAGCAGTGTAGGGGGGGGCTCTGAAAAACTGTTTTTT. The chain combines TRBV25-1 with TRBJ1-4; D is perhaps TRBD1 (6 bases). The CDR3 has 14 residues. V dropped 4 bases and J dropped 7 bases, with 13 bases sitting between them. In germline, CDR1 is MGHDK, CDR2 SYGVNS.

Ten or more counts support this clone. The chain links TRBV20-1 to TRBJ2-3; D unresolved. V was pared by 5 bases and J by 4 bases, with 7 bases between. The CDR3 runs 11 residues. In germline, CDR1 is DFQATT, CDR2 SNEGSKA (reference sequence). The CDR3 spells CSAVQADTQYF. The CDR3 DNA sequence: TGCAGTGCTGTCCAGGCAGATACGCAGTATTTT.

J is TRBJ1-2 and V is TRBV24-1; D perhaps matches TRBD1 (6 bases). This CDR3 has 12 residues. V lost 7 bases and J 8 bases, leaving 13 bases between the germline ends. CDR1 KGHDR and CDR2 SFDVKD come from the germline V gene. CDR3 loop: CATSLQGDGYTF. CDR3 coding DNA: TGTGCCACCAGCCTACAGGGTGACGGCTACACCTTC.

V usage is TRBV6-5 and J usage is TRBJ1-2, with TRBD1 as a possible D gene (5 bases). Per the germline V gene, CDR1 is MNHEY and CDR2 is SVGAGI. With 0 bases removed from V and 0 bases from J, the gap between germline ends came to 5 bases. The CDR3 covers 14 residues. In DNA form, the CDR3 reads TGTGCCAGCAGTTACTCACAGGCTAACTATGGCTACACCTTC. Its translation: CASSYSQANYGYTF.

This chain joins TRBV1 and TRBJ1-1; the D call in the table, TRBD1, was not verified against the DNA. TRBV1 represents a pseudogene. The CDR3 runs to 17 residues. CDR3 residues: CTSSQDSRDRTNTEAFF. In DNA form, the CDR3 reads TGCACCAGCAGCCAAGATTCGCGGGACAGGACGAACACTGAAGCTTTCTTT.

This clone appeared once. V usage is TRBV28 and J usage is TRBJ2-7; 7 nucleotides align to TRBD1. Germline CDR1 MDHEN, CDR2 SYDVKM. V lost 3 bases to trimming and J lost 3 bases; unmatched junction nucleotides: 5. This CDR3 region has 14 residues. In DNA, the CDR3 is TGTGCCAGCAGTTTGGGACAGAAAGTCTACGAGCAGTACTTC. It codes for CASSLGQKVYEQYF.

The rearrangement joins TRBV11-1 to TRBJ2-7; D perhaps matches TRBD1 (5 bases). Germline CDR1 and CDR2: SGHAT and FQDESV (reference sequence). The CDR3 has 14 residues. V was pared by 3 bases and J by 5 bases, with 14 bases between. The CDR3 spells CASSFGVIGDEQYF. The CDR3, as DNA: TGTGCCAGCAGCTTCGGCGTCATAGGGGACGAGCAGTACTTC.

This clone was seen once. The chain employs TRBV7-5 and TRBJ1-5; TRBD1, the D gene given by the table, was not confirmed from the DNA. TRBV7-5 represents a pseudogene. The CDR3 totals 13 residues. This CDR3 is CARVAIRNQPQHF. CDR3 sequence (DNA): TGTGCCAGAGTGGCAATACGCAATCAGCCCCAGCATTTT.

The chain joins TRBV9 to TRBJ2-3; 8 positions match TRBD2. CDR3 length: 18 residues. V lost 3 bases and J lost 3; bases outside the gene matches: 15. CDR1 and CDR2 from the germline V gene are SGDLS and YYNGEE. The CDR3 nucleotides read TGTGCCAGCAGCGCAGAAGGTCTTGCGGGGGGCTTGACAGATACGCAGTATTTT. Protein sequence: CASSAEGLAGGLTDTQYF.

The J gene is TRBJ2-1, the V gene TRBV19; 8 nucleotides line up with TRBD2. The CDR3 contains 16 residues. CDR1 and CDR2 from the germline V gene are LNHDA and SQIVND (reference sequence). J gave up 0 bases and V 5 bases, and 6 bases lay outside the gene matches. CDR3 sequence: CASSPSGRASYNEQFF. CDR3 nucleotides: TGTGCCAGTAGTCCCTCCGGGAGGGCCTCCTACAATGAGCAGTTCTTC.

The chain joins TRBV19 to TRBJ1-2; 11 positions agree with TRBD1. CDR3 size: 14 residues. CDR1 is LNHDA, CDR2 SQIVND, per germline (reference sequence). Germline trimming cut 5 bases from V and 6 bases from J; bases unmatched to any gene: 5. The CDR3 nucleotides read TGTGCCAGTAGTGGACAGGGGGCGCAGAATGGCTACACCTTC. This translates into CASSGQGAQNGYTF.

This clone was found once. V is TRBV5-1 and J is TRBJ1-5; no clear D. This CDR3 is built from 14 residues. Germline V gene lookup returns CDR1 SGHRS and CDR2 YFSETQ. The V end was cut by 4 bases, the J end by 0 bases, with 8 bases between. The CDR3 region is CASSVGDSNQPQHF. The CDR3, as DNA: TGCGCCAGCAGCGTGGGAGATAGCAATCAGCCCCAGCATTTT. Full variable domain (rest looked up from reference TRBV5-1 and TRBJ1-5): KAGVTQTPRYLIKTRGQQVTLSCSPISGHRSVSWYQQTPGQGLQFLFEYFSETQRNKGNFPGRFSGRQFSNSRSEMNVSTLELGDSALYLCASSVGDSNQPQHFGDGTRLSIL.

This clone was recorded once. V is TRBV29-1 and J is TRBJ1-2; D perhaps matches TRBD1 (6 bases). The V gene's germline CDR1 is SQVTM and CDR2 ANQGSEA. V lost 6 bases and J lost 1, with 12 bases in between. The CDR3 consists of 13 residues. The CDR3 bases are TGCAGCGTCCAGGGGATTCGTAACTATGGCTACACCTTC. This translates into CSVQGIRNYGYTF.

This clone was detected only a few times. This chain joins TRBV28 and TRBJ1-5, with 7 bases fitting TRBD1. This CDR3 contains 15 residues. J lost 1 base, V lost 2 bases, and 2 bases had no gene match. Per germline, CDR1 MDHEN and CDR2 SYDVKM. For the CDR3, the DNA is TGTGCCAGCAGTTTAGACAGGGTCAGCAATCAGCCCCAGCATTTT. Translation gives CASSLDRVSNQPQHF.

DNA of the CDR3: TGTGCCAGCACCATAGTCGGGAGCTACGAGCAGTACTTC. Translating gives CASTIVGSYEQYF. V is TRBV12-3 or TRBV12-4 and J is TRBJ2-7, with D possibly matching TRBD2 (6 bases). This CDR3 is 13 amino acids long. Deletions cut 7 bases from V and 3 bases from J, with 13 bases between.